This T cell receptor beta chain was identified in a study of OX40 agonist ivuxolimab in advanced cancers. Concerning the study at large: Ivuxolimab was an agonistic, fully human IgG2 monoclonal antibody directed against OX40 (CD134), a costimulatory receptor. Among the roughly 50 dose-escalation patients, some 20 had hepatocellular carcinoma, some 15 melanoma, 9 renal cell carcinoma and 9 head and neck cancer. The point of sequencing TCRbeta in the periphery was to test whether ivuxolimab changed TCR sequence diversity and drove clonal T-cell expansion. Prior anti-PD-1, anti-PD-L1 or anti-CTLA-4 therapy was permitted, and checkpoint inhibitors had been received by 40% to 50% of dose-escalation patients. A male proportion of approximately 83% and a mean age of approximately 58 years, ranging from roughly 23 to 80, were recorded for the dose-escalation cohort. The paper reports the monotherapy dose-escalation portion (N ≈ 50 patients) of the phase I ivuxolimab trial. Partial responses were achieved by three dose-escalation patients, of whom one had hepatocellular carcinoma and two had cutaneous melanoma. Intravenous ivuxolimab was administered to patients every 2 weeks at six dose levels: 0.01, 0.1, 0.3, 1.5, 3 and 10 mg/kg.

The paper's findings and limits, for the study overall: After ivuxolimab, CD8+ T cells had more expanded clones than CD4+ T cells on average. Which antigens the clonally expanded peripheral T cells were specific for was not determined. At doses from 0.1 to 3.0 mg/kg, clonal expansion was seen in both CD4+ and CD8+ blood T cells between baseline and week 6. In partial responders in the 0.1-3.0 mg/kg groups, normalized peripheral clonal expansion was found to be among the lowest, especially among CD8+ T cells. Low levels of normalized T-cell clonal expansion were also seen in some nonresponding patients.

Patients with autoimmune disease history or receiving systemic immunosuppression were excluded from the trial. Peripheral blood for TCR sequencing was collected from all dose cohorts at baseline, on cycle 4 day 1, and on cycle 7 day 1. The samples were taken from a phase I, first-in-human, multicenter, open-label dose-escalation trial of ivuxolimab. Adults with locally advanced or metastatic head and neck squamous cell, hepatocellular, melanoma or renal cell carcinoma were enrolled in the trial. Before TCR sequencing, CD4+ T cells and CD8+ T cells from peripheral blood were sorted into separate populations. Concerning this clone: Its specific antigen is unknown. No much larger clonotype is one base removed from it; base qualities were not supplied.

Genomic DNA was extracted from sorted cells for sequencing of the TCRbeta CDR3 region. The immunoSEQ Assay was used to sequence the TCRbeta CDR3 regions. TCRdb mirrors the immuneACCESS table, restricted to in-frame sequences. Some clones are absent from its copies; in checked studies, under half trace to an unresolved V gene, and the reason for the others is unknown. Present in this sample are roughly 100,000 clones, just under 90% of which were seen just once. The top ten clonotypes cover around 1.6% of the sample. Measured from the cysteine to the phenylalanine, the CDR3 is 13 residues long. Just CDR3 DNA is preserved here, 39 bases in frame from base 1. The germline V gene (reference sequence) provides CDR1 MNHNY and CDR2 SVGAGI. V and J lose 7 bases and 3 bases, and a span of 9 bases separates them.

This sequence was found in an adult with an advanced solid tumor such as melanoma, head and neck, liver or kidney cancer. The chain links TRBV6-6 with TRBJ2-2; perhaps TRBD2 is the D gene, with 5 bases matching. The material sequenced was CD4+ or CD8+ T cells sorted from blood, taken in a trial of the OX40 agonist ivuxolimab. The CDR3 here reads CASISGDTGELFF. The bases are TGTGCCAGCATATCCGGGGACACCGGGGAGCTGTTTTTT.